The 26 T cell receptor beta chains listed next were all sequenced from one sample in a study of beta chain features in type 1 diabetes. Of the isolated RNA, all was reverse transcribed, and so the sequenced material was expressed TCRB transcripts. Produced via immunoSEQ multiplex PCR; TCRdb's table is partial and in-frame only. Of approximately 90,000 clones listed, 25% to 35% are singletons. Sequencing input: stem cell memory CD4+ T cells from blood. The receptors were gathered from a woman aged 18 to 35 in good health.

In its sample, this clone was seen many times. The CDR3 reads CAWTVDRSYEQYF. The CDR3 DNA reads TGTGCCTGGACCGTCGACAGGTCCTACGAGCAGTACTTC. The chain recombines TRBV30 with TRBJ2-7; D possibly corresponds to TRBD1 (6 bases). The CDR3 loop spans 13 amino acids. Trimming took off 4 bases at V and 1 base at J, with 11 bases between the two ends. From germline, CDR1 is GTSNPN and CDR2 SVGIG (reference sequence).

This clone was found a few times. The chain's CDR3 is CASSPDRGNSGANVLTF. The CDR3 coding sequence is TGTGCCAGCTCTCCGGACAGGGGAAACTCTGGGGCCAACGTCCTGACTTTC. The V call is TRBV18, the J call TRBJ2-6, with 9 bases aligning to TRBD1. This CDR3 is built from 17 residues. Looked up from germline, CDR1 is KGHSH and CDR2 is LQKENI. Unmatched junction bases numbered 6, after V lost 6 bases and J lost 0 bases.

This clone appeared many times. The chain is built from TRBV29-1 and TRBJ2-1; TRBD2 matches 9 bases. The CDR3 spans 14 residues. Germline assignment: CDR1 SQVTM and CDR2 ANQGSEA. V gave up 3 bases and J gave up 6 bases; unmatched junction bases: 6. The CDR3 spells CSVERLAGRNEQFF. As DNA, the CDR3 is TGCAGCGTTGAGCGGCTAGCGGGACGCAATGAGCAGTTCTTC.

The chain joins TRBV5-1 to TRBJ2-1; D tentatively reads TRBD1 or TRBD2 (6 bases each). The CDR3 runs to 12 residues. Trimming pared 4 bases from V and 10 bases from J, leaving 12 bases between. Germline V gene data show CDR1 as SGHRS and CDR2 as YFSETQ. The CDR3 reads CASSLGGPEQFF. Here the CDR3 DNA reads TGCGCCAGCAGCCTGGGGGGCCCCGAGCAGTTCTTC.

The chain joins TRBV18 to TRBJ2-1, with TRBD1 as a possible D gene (5 bases). This CDR3 is built from 14 residues. The germline gives CDR1 KGHSH, CDR2 LQKENI. Trimming stripped 4 bases from V and 10 bases from J, with 17 bases between. This CDR3 is CASSLPAGRREQFF. The CDR3 DNA reads TGTGCCAGCTCACTCCCGGCAGGGCGGCGGGAGCAGTTCTTC.

V is TRBV18 and J is TRBJ1-6; D is unresolved. The CDR3 is 15 residues long. Deletions cut 5 bases from V and 0 bases from J, with 8 bases between. Germline CDR1 and CDR2: KGHSH and LQKENI. The CDR3 region has the DNA TGTGCCAGCTCAGAAGCGACCTCCTATAATTCACCCCTCCACTTT. The encoded protein is CASSEATSYNSPLHF.

The rearrangement links TRBV19 to TRBJ2-3, with 12 bases fitting TRBD2. Germline CDR1 LNHDA, CDR2 SQIVND (reference sequence). This CDR3 region has 16 residues. The V segment lost 3 bases and the J segment 4 bases; nucleotides outside the gene matches: 5. The CDR3: CASSILAGGPADTQYF. In nucleotides, the CDR3 is TGTGCCAGTAGTATCCTAGCGGGAGGGCCAGCAGATACGCAGTATTTT.

This clone was recorded once. The chain recombines TRBV11-3 with TRBJ1-2; no firm D call. The CDR3 runs 14 residues. V was trimmed by 8 bases and J by 2 bases, leaving 15 bases between them. Germline V gives CDR1 SGHNT, CDR2 YENEEA. CDR3 bases: TGTGCCAGCTCCCGGGTGGGTCGCAACTATGGCTACACCTTC. Translating it yields CASSRVGRNYGYTF. The complete variable domain, with remaining parts taken from reference TRBV11-3 and TRBJ1-2, reads EAGVVQSPRYKIIEKKQPVAFWCNPISGHNTLYWYLQNLGQGPELLIRYENEEAVDDSQLPKDRFSAERLKGVDSTLKIQPAELGDSAVYLCASSRVGRNYGYTFGSGTRLTVV.

The V gene is TRBV5-1, the J gene TRBJ2-6; D might be TRBD1 (6 bases). This CDR3 comprises 18 residues. Germline values: CDR1 SGHRS, CDR2 YFSETQ. Trimming took off 1 base at V and 2 bases at J, with 16 bases between the two ends. CDR3 amino acids: CASSLSAQGQTGANVLTF. In DNA, the CDR3 is TGCGCCAGCAGCTTGTCGGCCCAGGGGCAGACTGGGGCCAACGTCCTGACTTTC.

The chain is built from TRBV6-6 and TRBJ1-1; D perhaps matches TRBD1 (5 bases). The CDR3 has 15 amino acids. V lost 0 bases and J 5 bases, leaving 13 bases between the germline ends. CDR1 and CDR2 (germline): MNHNY, SVGAGI (reference sequence). Here the CDR3 DNA reads TGTGCCAGCAGTTACTCGTCCGGGGGGGGGACTGAAGCTTTCTTT. Translated, it gives CASSYSSGGGTEAFF.

The chain couples TRBV5-1 to TRBJ2-5, with D possibly TRBD1 on 6 matching bases. This CDR3 spans 14 amino acids. Germline V gives CDR1 SGHRS, CDR2 YFSETQ. Trimming cost V 4 bases and J 2 bases, with 12 bases left between them. The CDR3: CASSRLQGQETQYF. CDR3 in DNA: TGCGCCAGCAGCCGCCTTCAGGGGCAAGAGACCCAGTACTTC. The entire variable domain, with the rest obtained from reference TRBV5-1 and TRBJ2-5, is as follows: KAGVTQTPRYLIKTRGQQVTLSCSPISGHRSVSWYQQTPGQGLQFLFEYFSETQRNKGNFPGRFSGRQFSNSRSEMNVSTLELGDSALYLCASSRLQGQETQYFGPGTRLLVL.

This clone showed up just once. V gene TRBV6-5 combines with J gene TRBJ1-1; D is perhaps TRBD1 (6 bases). Deletions cut 2 bases from V and 10 bases from J, with 14 bases between. The CDR3 runs to 13 residues. The germline CDR1 and CDR2 sequences are MNHEY and SVGAGI. The CDR3 loop reads CASSYDGTIGAFF. In DNA, the CDR3 is TGTGCCAGCAGTTACGATGGGACAATCGGAGCTTTCTTT.

The V gene is TRBV2, the J gene TRBJ1-5; 8 bases align to TRBD1. Trimming removed 5 bases from V and 2 bases from J; junction bases left unmatched: 5. The germline CDR1 and CDR2 sequences are SNHLY and FYNNEI. The CDR3 runs 15 residues. The CDR3, as DNA: TGTGCCAGCAGTTCGGACAGGGCGGGCAATCAGCCCCAGCATTTT. It is translated as CASSSDRAGNQPQHF.

This clone was seen only a few times. The chain links TRBV18 to TRBJ1-1, with a tentative D call TRBD1 (5 bases). CDR1 is KGHSH, CDR2 LQKENI, per germline. Between the trimmed V and J ends, which lost 1 base and 0 bases, there was a span of 12 bases. This CDR3 has 16 residues. CDR3 residues: CASSPLVGGVNTEAFF. The CDR3 DNA follows: TGTGCCAGCTCACCACTAGTGGGAGGGGTGAACACTGAAGCTTTCTTT.

The sample holds a few counts of this clone. J is TRBJ1-1 and V is TRBV5-1; TRBD1 might be the D (5 bases). Germline V gene data show CDR1 as SGHRS and CDR2 as YFSETQ. The CDR3 has 13 residues. V lost 2 bases and J lost 4, with 9 bases in between. In nucleotides, the CDR3 is TGCGCCAGCAGCTTACACGGGGGCACTGAAGCTTTCTTT. Protein: CASSLHGGTEAFF. The full variable domain, completed using reference TRBV5-1 and TRBJ1-1, is KAGVTQTPRYLIKTRGQQVTLSCSPISGHRSVSWYQQTPGQGLQFLFEYFSETQRNKGNFPGRFSGRQFSNSRSEMNVSTLELGDSALYLCASSLHGGTEAFFGQGTRLTVV.

This sequence joins TRBV7-8 and TRBJ1-2, with D possibly TRBD1 on 6 matching bases. In germline, CDR1 is SGHVS, CDR2 FQNEAQ. The CDR3 runs 14 residues. Trimming removed 0 bases at V and 8 bases at J, with 13 bases between. The CDR3 loop reads CASSLASGEYGYTF. The CDR3 DNA reads as TGTGCCAGCAGCTTAGCGTCAGGGGAGTACGGCTACACCTTC.

The chain employs TRBV19 and TRBJ1-1, with 8 bases aligning to TRBD1. Germline V lookup: CDR1 LNHDA, CDR2 SQIVND (reference sequence). V lost 7 bases to trimming and J lost 3 bases; unmatched junction nucleotides: 7. The CDR3 totals 14 residues. This CDR3 reads CASTQGGDYTEAFF. The CDR3 DNA follows: TGTGCCAGTACACAGGGGGGAGATTACACTGAAGCTTTCTTT.

The gene calls are TRBV5-1 and TRBJ2-7; 7 bases line up with TRBD2. The V gene end was trimmed by 5 bases and the J gene end by 4 bases; junction bases not matched to a gene: 6. Germline CDR1 is SGHRS and CDR2 is YFSETQ. The CDR3 has 13 amino acids. The CDR3 region is CASSTSAQYEQYF. As DNA, the CDR3 is TGCGCCAGCAGTACTAGCGCCCAATACGAGCAGTACTTC.

The genes are TRBV4-2 and TRBJ1-1; D not certain. The germline gives CDR1 LGHNA, CDR2 YNFKEQ. Trimming cost V 2 bases and J 4 bases, with 11 bases left between them. The CDR3 spans 14 residues. CDR3 region: CASSQLWLSTEAFF. The CDR3 bases are TGTGCCAGCAGCCAACTATGGTTGTCCACTGAAGCTTTCTTT.

This chain links TRBV29-1 with TRBJ1-3; no firm D call. Germline loops: CDR1 SQVTM, CDR2 ANQGSEA. This CDR3 has 12 amino acids. The V gene lost 6 bases and the J gene lost 0 bases, with 6 bases spanning the gap. CDR3 amino acids: CSVPSSGNTIYF. CDR3 nucleotides: TGCAGCGTCCCGAGCTCTGGAAACACCATATATTTT.

This chain connects TRBV30 to TRBJ1-5, with D uncertain. CDR3 size: 13 residues. Germline values: CDR1 GTSNPN, CDR2 SVGIG (reference sequence). V shed 8 bases and J shed 8 bases, with 19 bases lying between them. CDR3: CAGTFEGLEPQHF. The CDR3 DNA sequence: TGTGCCGGTACTTTTGAGGGTCTGGAGCCCCAGCATTTT.

V gene TRBV4-3 combines with J gene TRBJ2-6; 9 positions match TRBD2. CDR3 length equals 21 residues. After removal of 0 bases from V and 0 bases from J, the junction contained 12 bases not matched to a gene. Germline V gives CDR1 LGHNA, CDR2 YSLEER. The DNA of the CDR3 is TGCGCCAGCAGCCAAGATCACCGAGGTAGCGGGGGCTTCTCTGGGGCCAACGTCCTGACTTTC. It translates to CASSQDHRGSGGFSGANVLTF.

The chain links TRBV25-1 to TRBJ2-1, with TRBD2 matching 7 bases. Losses at the gene ends were 4 bases for V and 5 bases for J; bases not matched to a gene: 8. The CDR3 consists of 15 residues. Germline-derived CDR1 and CDR2 are MGHDK and SYGVNS. The CDR3 nucleotides read TGTGCCAGCAGTGCGGGCGGGAGTAGCAACAATGAGCAGTTCTTC. Its protein product is CASSAGGSSNNEQFF.

The V call is TRBV30, the J call TRBJ1-2; 7 bases align to TRBD1. Germline lookup yields CDR1 GTSNPN and CDR2 SVGIG (reference sequence). This CDR3 region has 12 residues. Trimming cost V 2 bases and J 4 bases; bases outside gene matches: 1. The CDR3 reads CAWSSGGYGYTF. CDR3 DNA sequence: TGTGCCTGGAGTTCAGGGGGCTATGGCTACACCTTC.

The chain joins TRBV13 to TRBJ1-2, with 8 bases matching TRBD1. Looked up from germline, CDR1 is PRHDT and CDR2 is FYEKMQ (reference sequence). Trimming at V came to 4 bases and at J to 4 bases, leaving 8 bases not matched to a gene. This CDR3 is built from 15 residues. CDR3 nucleotide sequence: TGTGCCAGCAGCTCTTTAGGACAGGGAGGCTATGGCTACACCTTC. Translated, it gives CASSSLGQGGYGYTF.

This chain links TRBV5-6 with TRBJ1-1, with 8 bases aligning to TRBD1. V was clipped by 5 bases and J by 6 bases; unmatched bases: 12. This CDR3 comprises 15 residues. Germline V CDR1 and CDR2: SGHDT, YYEEEE. The chain's CDR3 is CASSSLDRVIAEAFF. In DNA, the CDR3 is TGTGCCAGCAGTTCTCTGGACAGGGTCATCGCTGAAGCTTTCTTT. The full variable domain, completed using reference TRBV5-6 and TRBJ1-1, is DAGVTQSPTHLIKTRGQQVTLRCSPKSGHDTVSWYQQALGQGPQFIFQYYEEEERQRGNFPDRFSGHQFPNYSSELNVNALLLGDSALYLCASSSLDRVIAEAFFGQGTRLTVV.